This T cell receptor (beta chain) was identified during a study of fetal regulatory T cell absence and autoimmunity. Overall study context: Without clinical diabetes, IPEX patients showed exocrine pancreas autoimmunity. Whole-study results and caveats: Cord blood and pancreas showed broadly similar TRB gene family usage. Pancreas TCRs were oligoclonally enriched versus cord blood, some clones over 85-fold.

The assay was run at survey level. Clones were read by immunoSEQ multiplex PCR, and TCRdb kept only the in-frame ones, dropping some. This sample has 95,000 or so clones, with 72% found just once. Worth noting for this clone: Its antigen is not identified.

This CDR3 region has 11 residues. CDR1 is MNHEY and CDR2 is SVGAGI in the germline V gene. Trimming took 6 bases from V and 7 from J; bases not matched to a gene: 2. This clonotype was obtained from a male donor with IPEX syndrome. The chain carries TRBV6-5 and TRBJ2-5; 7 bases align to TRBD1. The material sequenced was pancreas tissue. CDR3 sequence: CASSRQGTQYF. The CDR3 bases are TGTGCCAGCAGCCGACAGGGGACCCAGTACTTC.